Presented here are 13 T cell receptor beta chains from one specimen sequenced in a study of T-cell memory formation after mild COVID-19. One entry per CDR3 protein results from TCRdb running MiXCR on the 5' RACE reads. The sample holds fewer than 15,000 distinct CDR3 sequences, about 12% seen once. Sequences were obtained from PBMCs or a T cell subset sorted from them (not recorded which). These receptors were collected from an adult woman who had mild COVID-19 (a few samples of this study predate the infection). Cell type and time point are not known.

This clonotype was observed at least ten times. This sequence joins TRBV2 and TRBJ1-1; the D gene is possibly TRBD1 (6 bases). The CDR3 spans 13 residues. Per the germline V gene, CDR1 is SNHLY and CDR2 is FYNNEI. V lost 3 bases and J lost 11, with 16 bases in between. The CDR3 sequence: CASSEDRGFVAFF. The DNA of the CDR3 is TGTGCCAGCAGTGAGGATAGGGGGTTTGTGGCTTTCTTT.

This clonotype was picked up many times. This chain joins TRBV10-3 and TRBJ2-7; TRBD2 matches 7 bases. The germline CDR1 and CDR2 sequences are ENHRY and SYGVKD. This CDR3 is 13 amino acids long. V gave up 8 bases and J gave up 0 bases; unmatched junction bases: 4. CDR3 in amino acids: CAIGWDYSYEQYF. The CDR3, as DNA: TGTGCCATCGGTTGGGACTACTCCTACGAGCAGTACTTC.

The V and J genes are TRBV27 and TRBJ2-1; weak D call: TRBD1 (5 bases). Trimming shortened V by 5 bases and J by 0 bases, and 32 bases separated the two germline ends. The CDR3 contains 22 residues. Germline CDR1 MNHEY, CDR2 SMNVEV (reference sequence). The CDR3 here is CASSPRDRGSLVLPYSYNEQFF. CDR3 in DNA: TGTGCCAGCAGTCCCCGAGACAGAGGATCCCTCGTATTGCCCTACTCCTACAATGAGCAGTTCTTC.

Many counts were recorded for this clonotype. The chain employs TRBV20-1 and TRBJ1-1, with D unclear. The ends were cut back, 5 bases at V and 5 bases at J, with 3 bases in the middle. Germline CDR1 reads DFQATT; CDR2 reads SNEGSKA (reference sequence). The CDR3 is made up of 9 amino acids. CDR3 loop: CSARTEAFF. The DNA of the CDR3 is TGCAGTGCTCGGACTGAAGCTTTCTTT.

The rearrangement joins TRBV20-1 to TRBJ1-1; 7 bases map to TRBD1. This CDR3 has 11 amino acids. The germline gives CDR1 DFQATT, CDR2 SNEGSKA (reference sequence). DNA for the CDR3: TGCAGGGGACAGTTGAACACTGAAGCTTTCTTT. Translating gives CRGQLNTEAFF.

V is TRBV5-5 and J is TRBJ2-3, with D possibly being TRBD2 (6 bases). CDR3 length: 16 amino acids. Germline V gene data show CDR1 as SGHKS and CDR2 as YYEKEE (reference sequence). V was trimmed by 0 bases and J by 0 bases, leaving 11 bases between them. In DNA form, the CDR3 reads TGTGCCAGCAGCTTGGTCGCGGGGTCTAGCACAGATACGCAGTATTTT. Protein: CASSLVAGSSTDTQYF.

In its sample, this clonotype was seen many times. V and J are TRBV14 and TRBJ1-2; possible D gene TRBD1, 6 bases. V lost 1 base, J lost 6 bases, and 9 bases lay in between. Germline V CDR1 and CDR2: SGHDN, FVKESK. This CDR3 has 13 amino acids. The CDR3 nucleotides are TGTGCCAGCAGCCAAGGGGGGCCTGATGGCTACACCTTC. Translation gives CASSQGGPDGYTF.

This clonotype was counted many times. The CDR3 here is CASSRTGGEAFF. In nucleotides, the CDR3 is TGTGCCAGCAGTCGGACAGGGGGTGAAGCTTTCTTT. The chain is built from TRBV12-3 or TRBV12-4 and TRBJ1-1, with TRBD1 matching over 10 bases. The V segment lost 5 bases and the J segment 7 bases; nucleotides outside the gene matches: 1. The CDR3 sequence is 12 residues long.

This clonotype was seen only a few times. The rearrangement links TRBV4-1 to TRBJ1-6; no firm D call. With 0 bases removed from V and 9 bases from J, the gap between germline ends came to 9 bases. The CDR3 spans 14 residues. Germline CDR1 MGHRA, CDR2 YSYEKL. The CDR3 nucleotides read TGCGCCAGCAGCCAAGATTCTGCGGTTTCACCCCTCCACTTT. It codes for CASSQDSAVSPLHF.

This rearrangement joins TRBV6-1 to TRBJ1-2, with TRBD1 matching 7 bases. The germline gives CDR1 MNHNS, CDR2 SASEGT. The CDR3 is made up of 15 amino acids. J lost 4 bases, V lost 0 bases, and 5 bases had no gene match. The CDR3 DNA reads TGTGCCAGCAGTGAAGCACCGACAGGGTCCTATGGCTACACCTTC. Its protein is CASSEAPTGSYGYTF.

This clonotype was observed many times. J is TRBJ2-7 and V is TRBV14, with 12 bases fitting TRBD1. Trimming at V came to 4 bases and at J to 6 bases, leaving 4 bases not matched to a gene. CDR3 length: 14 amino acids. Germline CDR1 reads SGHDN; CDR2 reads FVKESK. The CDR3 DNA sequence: TGTGCCAGCAGCCTAGGGACAGGGGGCTCCGAGCAGTACTTC. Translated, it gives CASSLGTGGSEQYF. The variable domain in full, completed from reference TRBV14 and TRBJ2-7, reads EAGVTQFPSHSVIEKGQTVTLRCDPISGHDNLYWYRRVMGKEIKFLLHFVKESKQDESGMPNNRFLAERTGGTYSTLKVQPAELEDSGVYFCASSLGTGGSEQYFGPGTRLTVT.

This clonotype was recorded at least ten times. Written as DNA, the CDR3 is TGTGCCTGGAGTGTGGGCAGATACACTGAAGCTTTCTTT. This gives the protein CAWSVGRYTEAFF. The genes are TRBV30 and TRBJ1-1; D is uncertain. Trimming removed 0 bases from V and 3 bases from J, with 8 bases in between. Germline CDR1 and CDR2: GTSNPN and SVGIG (reference sequence). The CDR3 runs to 13 residues.

The CDR3 bases are TGTGCCAGCAGCCCCCGGACAGGCTACACTGAAGCTTTCTTT. As protein: CASSPRTGYTEAFF. This chain links TRBV7-6 with TRBJ1-1; TRBD1 agrees at 7 bases. The V gene's germline CDR1 is SGHVS and CDR2 FNYEAQ. The V and J ends lost 5 bases and 3 bases, in that order; junction bases with no gene match: 6. The length of the CDR3 is 14 residues.